Listed here is a single TCR beta chain. These data come from a study of T cell repertoires in cytomegalovirus infection. CDR1 is MNHEY, CDR2 SMNVEV, per germline (reference sequence). The V and J ends lost 6 bases and 2 bases respectively, with 10 bases between them. The CDR3 loop spans 13 amino acids. Using its own MiXCR run on the reads, TCRdb lists one record per CDR3 protein. The data contain about 180,000 distinct CDR3 sequences, around 14% of them singletons. The source of this sequence is a human donor in good health (CMV status not recorded). Some clones in this sample may be carry-over from other donors' samples. Input material: PBMCs. The chain uses TRBV27 and TRBJ1-2; D is possibly TRBD1 (5 bases). CDR3 DNA sequence: TGTGCCAGCAGCTTTAGGGGCAACTATGGCTACACCTTC. Its protein is CASSFRGNYGYTF.